This TCR beta chain was sequenced for a study of early T cells in non-severe SARS-CoV-2 infection. This clonotype has at least ten counts. What it binds is unknown. General study findings and limits: VDJdb matching skewed toward anti-spike CD8 responses, missing private and CD4 specificities.

J lost 15 bases, V lost 5 bases, and 7 bases had no gene match. The length of the CDR3 is 12 residues. Attached unique molecular identifiers marked individual cDNA molecules. TCRdb re-derived calls from the 5' RACE reads in MiXCR, one entry per CDR3 protein. The table lists some 81,000 distinct CDR3 sequences, around 8.7% of them singletons. The TCR sequence derives from an adult who was a healthcare worker with PCR-confirmed SARS-CoV-2 infection or an uninfected control (not recorded which). Input material: whole blood. The rearrangement links TRBV12-3 or TRBV12-4 to TRBJ2-1; 10 nucleotides match TRBD1. CDR3 region: CASSPNRDRGFF. In DNA form, the CDR3 reads TGTGCCAGCAGTCCAAACCGGGACAGGGGGTTCTTC.